The sequence of this T cell receptor (beta chain) was determined in a study of shared clonotypes between healthy human individuals (dated by TCRdb to the early 2020s). With regard to the full study: Two women and a few men aged 18 to 49 years were included in the cohort. For each donor, three plates each were used for CD4 naive and CD4 memory, two plates were used for CD8 naive, and one plate was used for CD8 memory. To estimate repertoire size and how much clonotypes are shared between individuals, the study performed deep sequencing of blood TCR repertoires from a few healthy adults. To increase sequencing depth and limit assay-specific biases, different laboratories used diverse techniques to prepare libraries and sequence TCR repertoires. Each donor's leukapheresis produced roughly between roughly 0.85 and 10 billion PBMCs.

The donors were healthy, HIV-negative adults with no recently reported acute infections or vaccinations. Every donor was a Caucasian adult residing in Nashville, Tennessee, USA. CD4+ T cells were enriched by magnetic negative selection, after which naive cells were positively selected on CD45RA and the negative fraction was taken as the memory subset. Blood was collected by leukapheresis, and PBMCs were isolated by Ficoll-Histopaque density gradient centrifugation and then cryopreserved in liquid nitrogen vapor phase. Analytical flow cytometry was used to check the purity and quantity of every magnetically sorted T cell population. From each sorted fraction, genomic DNA was isolated and quantified by UV absorbance on a Nanodrop 2000c. Summary of the overall study and its limitations: When a handful of donors were compared, the shared fraction of clonotypes was roughly 5% for naive CD4, roughly 3.4% for naive CD8, roughly 2.5% for memory CD4, and about 0.36% for memory CD8. Based on pairwise subsampling, the degree of clonotype sharing among donors was expected to be affected by sequencing depth. Estimated clonotype richness was generally larger for naive than for memory subsets. Because the study included a small number of donors, the genetic and exposure-history diversity represented was limited. Only blood was sampled, and tissue TCR repertoires likely differ from those in blood. Incomplete sequencing was indicated by rarefaction of sorted-subset datasets, despite the large sequencing depth. Compared with non-shared clonotypes, the clonotypes found in all four sorted-subset donors had higher generation probabilities.

Comment on this clone: Which antigen it targets is not known. Base qualities are not recorded, but no much larger clone differs from it by a single base.

TCR CDR3 regions were amplified from genomic DNA by multiplex PCR using the deep immunoSEQ assay. For each cell subset, the extracted genomic DNA was distributed evenly across all wells of several immunoSEQ 96-well plates, and each plate served as one replicate. For sorted subsets, each replicate PCR was loaded with approximately 200 ng genomic DNA, equivalent to 25,000 to 30,000 T cell genomes. Purified libraries were quantified with a Qubit 3.0 fluorometer, sized on a Bioanalyzer 2100, and re-quantified with the KAPA Library Quantification kit. A separate single-read 150-cycle Illumina NextSeq 550 flow cell was used to sequence each immunoSEQ 96-well plate. On the authors' methods: Because the immunoSEQ output held only junctional sequences and lacked quality scores, the filtering could not match the filtering applied to full-length reads. Sequences were annotated with PyIR, a Python wrapper for IgBLAST v1.9, using IMGT germline references to assign V/J genes and CDR3. Reads with weak V/J assignments (E-value above 1e-6), missing CDR3, stop codons, out-of-frame junctions, or ambiguous translated residues were removed. A V3J clonotype was defined by an identical inferred V gene, J gene, and CDR3 amino acid sequence. The percentage overlap between two repertoires was calculated by dividing the number of shared unique clonotypes by the size of the smaller repertoire. Richness of each repertoire was evaluated using RTK rarefaction, the Chao1 estimator, and Recon v2.1 estimates of unobserved clonotypes. OLGA was used to compute generation probabilities for all TCRbeta clonotypes that the gDNA method yielded from four donors. Here the immuneACCESS table is served through TCRdb, limited to in-frame sequences with V and J called. Missing clones are a known gap in these copies; in checked studies unresolved V genes cover under half, and the rest lacks a known reason. That table supplies the V and J calls and clone size; D and trimming were determined from the DNA. A total of about 1.5 million clones appear in this sample, approximately 98% of them only once. The ten largest clonotypes hold approximately 0.44% of the sample.

CDR1 and CDR2 were assigned from the germline V gene (reference sequence) as MNHEY and SMNVEV. V was cut back by 0 bases and J by 1 base, leaving a gap of 6 bases between them. The cysteine opens and the phenylalanine closes a CDR3 of 14 amino acids. CDR3 DNA only is kept here, 42 bases in frame from base 1. Sequenced input: naive CD4+ T cells sorted from blood. Interpreted using the paper, the cell subset or site label stands for: CD45RA+ positively selected. The rearrangement joined TRBV27 to TRBJ1-1, with the D gene uncertain. The receptor's source is a man younger than 40 in good health. The DNA reads as follows: TGTGCCAGCAGTTTATCTCGGACGAACACTGAAGCTTTCTTT. It codes for CASSLSRTNTEAFF.